Following are 14 T cell receptor beta chains from one sample sequenced in a study of response to subunit inactivated influenza vaccine. TCRdb reanalysed the RT-PCR reads using MiXCR and keeps one entry per CDR3 protein. The repertoire has hundreds of thousands of distinct CDR3 sequences, about 25% of them found once; the top ten carry 1.5% to 2%. The sequences come from CD4+ T cells sorted from PBMCs, collected roughly 5 days after vaccination. These receptor sequences come from a man aged 50-59 years who received an inactivated influenza vaccine.

This rearrangement joins TRBV9 to TRBJ2-3; TRBD2 aligns across 10 bases. Germline V lookup: CDR1 SGDLS, CDR2 YYNGEE. The CDR3 is made up of 19 amino acids. V trimming: 2 bases; J trimming: 0 bases; junction bases outside the gene matches: 12. CDR3 nucleotides: TGTGCCAGCAGCGTCGAGCTAGCGGGAGTTGGGACTAGCACAGATACGCAGTATTTT. Translating it yields CASSVELAGVGTSTDTQYF.

Relative to its sample, this clonotype is medium-sized. The genes are TRBV12-3 or TRBV12-4 and TRBJ2-3; 10 nucleotides match TRBD2. Trimming at V came to 6 bases and at J to 4 bases, leaving 4 bases not matched to a gene. The CDR3 has 14 residues. CDR3 protein: CASSLSGGADTQYF. DNA of the CDR3: TGTGCCAGCAGCTTAAGCGGGGGGGCAGATACGCAGTATTTT.

The chain carries TRBV12-3 or TRBV12-4 and TRBJ1-4, with a weak D call TRBD1 (6 bases). The V gene lost 3 bases and the J gene lost 4 bases, with 12 bases spanning the gap. The CDR3 loop spans 15 amino acids. The CDR3 is CASSFRLDSNEKLFF. The CDR3 DNA sequence: TGTGCCAGCAGTTTTCGTCTGGACAGTAATGAAAAACTGTTTTTT.

V usage is TRBV9 and J usage is TRBJ2-3; D could derive from TRBD1 or TRBD2 (6 bases each). Trimming cost V 0 bases and J 0 bases, with 23 bases left between them. The CDR3 extends over 20 amino acids. Germline V gives CDR1 SGDLS, CDR2 YYNGEE. The CDR3 sequence: CASSVAPQPGAGTSTDTQYF. For the CDR3, the DNA is TGTGCCAGCAGCGTAGCCCCTCAGCCGGGGGCGGGTACTAGCACAGATACGCAGTATTTT.

This rearrangement joins TRBV20-1 to TRBJ2-5; D is perhaps TRBD1 (6 bases). This CDR3 comprises 15 residues. Per germline, CDR1 DFQATT and CDR2 SNEGSKA (reference sequence). Trimming left V 5 bases short and J 0 bases short, with 16 bases between. As DNA, the CDR3 is TGCAGTGCTCCAACGGGACAATTGTACCAAGAGACCCAGTACTTC. It encodes CSAPTGQLYQETQYF.

The chain recombines TRBV15 with TRBJ2-1; 9 nucleotides line up with TRBD2. CDR1 LNHNV and CDR2 YYDKDF come from the germline V gene (reference sequence). This CDR3 contains 15 residues. Losses at the gene ends were 1 base for V and 6 bases for J; bases not matched to a gene: 4. The CDR3 DNA is TGTGCCACCAGCAGAGCGGCGGGAGGGGGCAATGAGCAGTTCTTC. This codes for CATSRAAGGGNEQFF.

This clonotype was seen a handful of times. The V gene is TRBV12-3 or TRBV12-4, the J gene TRBJ2-3, with D possibly TRBD1 on 5 matching bases. The ends were cut back, 5 bases at V and 3 bases at J, with 15 bases in the middle. This CDR3 has 15 amino acids. CDR3 in amino acids: CASSRTGLRTDTQYF. The CDR3 region has the DNA TGTGCCAGCAGTCGCACAGGTCTCAGGACAGATACGCAGTATTTT.

V usage is TRBV7-6 and J usage is TRBJ2-5; the D gene is possibly TRBD1 (5 bases). The germline V gene encodes CDR1 SGHVS and CDR2 FNYEAQ. The CDR3 spans 15 residues. With 5 bases removed from V and 1 base from J, the gap between germline ends came to 14 bases. In nucleotides, the CDR3 is TGTGCCAGCAGCGCCCAGACAGTAACCCAAGAGACCCAGTACTTC. Translated, it gives CASSAQTVTQETQYF.

This clonotype was found a few times. The rearrangement joins TRBV20-1 to TRBJ1-1; D might be TRBD1 (6 bases). CDR3 length equals 13 residues. Germline V gene sequence: CDR1 DFQATT, CDR2 SNEGSKA (reference sequence). V lost 6 bases to trimming and J lost 0 bases, with 11 bases between them. CDR3 sequence: CSARGTMNTEAFF. The CDR3 DNA follows: TGCAGTGCCCGAGGGACAATGAACACTGAAGCTTTCTTT.

This clonotype was detected only a few times. The chain uses TRBV5-1 and TRBJ2-7, with 9 nucleotides matching TRBD2. The CDR3 consists of 18 residues. V gave up 0 bases and J gave up 1 base; unmatched junction bases: 11. In germline, CDR1 is SGHRS, CDR2 YFSETQ. CDR3 sequence: CASSLVVLAGAPSYEQYF. CDR3 in DNA: TGCGCCAGCAGCTTGGTTGTGTTAGCGGGGGCCCCATCCTACGAGCAGTACTTC.

The rearrangement uses TRBV4-1 and TRBJ2-7; 12 nucleotides match TRBD2. The CDR3 covers 19 residues. The V gene's germline CDR1 is MGHRA and CDR2 YSYEKL. J was trimmed by 3 bases and V by 5 bases; bases with no gene match: 17. The CDR3 is CASSVDLAGGPPPYYEQYF. In DNA, the CDR3 is TGCGCCAGCAGCGTAGATCTAGCGGGGGGGCCCCCTCCCTACTACGAGCAGTACTTC.

The chain couples TRBV6-2 or TRBV6-3 to TRBJ2-1, with 8 bases that match TRBD2. CDR3 length: 17 amino acids. Germline CDR1 MNHEY, CDR2 SVGEGT. The V gene end was trimmed by 4 bases and the J gene end by 6 bases; junction bases not matched to a gene: 14. The DNA for the CDR3 is TGTGCCAGCAGTTCCGGGGCGGGGGGACCGAACCCCAATGAGCAGTTCTTC. This codes for CASSSGAGGPNPNEQFF.

The rearrangement uses TRBV5-6 and TRBJ2-7, with D possibly TRBD1 on 6 matching bases. The V and J ends lost 1 base and 0 bases respectively, with 14 bases between them. Germline V CDR1 and CDR2: SGHDT, YYEEEE. The CDR3 contains 16 residues. CDR3 loop: CASSLIADRTSYEQYF. The CDR3 DNA reads as TGTGCCAGCAGCTTGATTGCCGACAGGACCTCCTACGAGCAGTACTTC. Using reference TRBV5-6 and TRBJ2-7 for the parts outside the CDR3, the full variable domain is DAGVTQSPTHLIKTRGQQVTLRCSPKSGHDTVSWYQQALGQGPQFIFQYYEEEERQRGNFPDRFSGHQFPNYSSELNVNALLLGDSALYLCASSLIADRTSYEQYFGPGTRLTVT.

The chain joins TRBV28 to TRBJ2-1; D is ambiguous. There are 15 residues in the CDR3. Germline V lookup: CDR1 MDHEN, CDR2 SYDVKM. Trimming shortened V by 8 bases and J by 7 bases, and 21 bases separated the two germline ends. The CDR3 is CASGVGARRANEQFF. In DNA, the CDR3 is TGTGCCAGCGGTGTCGGAGCCAGAAGGGCTAATGAGCAGTTCTTC.